A single sample is the source of the 5 T cell receptor beta chains below, sequenced in a study of T cells in localized non-small cell lung cancer. TCRdb's copy holds only in-frame clones and misses some; the assay was immunoSEQ multiplex PCR. The sample lists around 2,000 clones; 20% were seen once. Sample: lung tumor tissue, taken before any cancer treatment. Receptors were obtained from a male donor older than 55 with stage II lung adenocarcinoma.

This clone occurred a few times. The chain joins TRBV19 to TRBJ1-1; 8 bases fit TRBD1. Germline CDR1 and CDR2: LNHDA and SQIVND (reference sequence). V lost 5 bases and J lost 0; bases outside the gene matches: 11. The CDR3 sequence is 17 residues long. CDR3 in DNA: TGTGCCAGTAGTCCCCGACAGGGGTTTCTCTTGAACACTGAAGCTTTCTTT. Translation gives CASSPRQGFLLNTEAFF.

The chain carries TRBV19 and TRBJ1-3; a weak D match, TRBD1 (5 bases). The length of the CDR3 is 13 residues. The V gene's germline CDR1 is LNHDA and CDR2 SQIVND (reference sequence). The V end lost 10 bases, the J end lost 4 bases, and 14 bases lay between the germline ends. DNA for the CDR3: TGTGCCACCACCTGGGACTTCGGAAACACCATATATTTT. Translating gives CATTWDFGNTIYF.

This chain connects TRBV11-3 to TRBJ2-1, with a weak D call TRBD2 (6 bases). The length of the CDR3 is 14 residues. Per the germline V gene, CDR1 is SGHNT and CDR2 is YENEEA. Trimming pared 3 bases from V and 1 base from J, leaving 7 bases between. CDR3 sequence: CASSLAGSYNEQFF. Here the CDR3 DNA reads TGTGCCAGCAGCTTGGCGGGGTCCTACAATGAGCAGTTCTTC.

This clone is medium-sized (0.01 to 0.1%). This rearrangement joins TRBV6-8 to TRBJ1-5; D is undetermined. V lost 10 bases to trimming and J lost 4 bases, with 14 bases between them. Germline CDR1 and CDR2: MNHGY and SAAAGT. CDR3 size: 13 residues. In DNA form, the CDR3 reads TGTGCCATCTCTGCAGAGGGTAATCAGCCCCAGCATTTT. This encodes CAISAEGNQPQHF.

The V and J genes are TRBV6-8 and TRBJ2-7; D is possibly TRBD2 (5 bases). The CDR3 loop spans 12 amino acids. The V gene's germline CDR1 is MNHGY and CDR2 SAAAGT. V lost 5 bases, J lost 5 bases, and 10 bases lay in between. CDR3 residues: CASSDPGNEQYF. The CDR3 DNA sequence: TGTGCCAGCAGTGACCCCGGGAACGAGCAGTACTTC.